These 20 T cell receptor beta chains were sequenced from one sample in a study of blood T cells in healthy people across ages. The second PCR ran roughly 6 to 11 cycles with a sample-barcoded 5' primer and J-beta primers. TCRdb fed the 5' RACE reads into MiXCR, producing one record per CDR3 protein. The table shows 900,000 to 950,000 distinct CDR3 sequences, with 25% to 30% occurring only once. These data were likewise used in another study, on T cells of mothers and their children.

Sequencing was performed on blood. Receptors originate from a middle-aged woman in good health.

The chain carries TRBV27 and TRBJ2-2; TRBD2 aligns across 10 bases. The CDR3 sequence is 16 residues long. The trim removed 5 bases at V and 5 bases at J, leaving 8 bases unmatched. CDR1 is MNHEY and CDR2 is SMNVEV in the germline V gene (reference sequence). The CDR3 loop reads CASSRAGGSFTGELFF. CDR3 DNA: TGTGCCAGCAGTAGAGCGGGGGGGTCGTTTACCGGGGAGCTGTTTTTT.

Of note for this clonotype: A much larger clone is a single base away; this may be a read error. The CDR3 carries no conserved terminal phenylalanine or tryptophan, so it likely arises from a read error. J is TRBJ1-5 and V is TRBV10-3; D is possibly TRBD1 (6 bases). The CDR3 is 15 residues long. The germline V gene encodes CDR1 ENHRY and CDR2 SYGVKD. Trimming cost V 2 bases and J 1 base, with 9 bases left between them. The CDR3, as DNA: TGTGCCATCAGTGAGGGGGACACCAGCAATCAGCCCCAGCATGTT. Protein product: CAISEGDTSNQPQHV.

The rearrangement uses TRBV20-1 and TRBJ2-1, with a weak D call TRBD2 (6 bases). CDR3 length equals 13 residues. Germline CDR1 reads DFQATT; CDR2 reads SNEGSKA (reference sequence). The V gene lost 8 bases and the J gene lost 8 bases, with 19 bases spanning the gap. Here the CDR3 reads CSLNSARGYEQFF. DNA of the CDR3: TGCAGTCTCAACAGCGCCCGGGGGTATGAGCAGTTCTTC.

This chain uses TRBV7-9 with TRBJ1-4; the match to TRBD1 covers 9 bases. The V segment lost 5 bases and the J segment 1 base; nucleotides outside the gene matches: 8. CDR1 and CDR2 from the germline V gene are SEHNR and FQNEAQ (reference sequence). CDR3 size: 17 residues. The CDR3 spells CASSEADRGLTNEKLFF. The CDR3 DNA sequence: TGTGCCAGCAGCGAGGCCGACAGGGGGTTAACTAATGAAAAACTGTTTTTT.

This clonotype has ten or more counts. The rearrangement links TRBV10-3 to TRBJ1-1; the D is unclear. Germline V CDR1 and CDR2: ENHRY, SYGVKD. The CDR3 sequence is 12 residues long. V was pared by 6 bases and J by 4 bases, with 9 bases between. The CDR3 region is CAIRASSTEAFF. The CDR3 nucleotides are TGTGCCATCAGAGCTTCGAGCACTGAAGCTTTCTTT.

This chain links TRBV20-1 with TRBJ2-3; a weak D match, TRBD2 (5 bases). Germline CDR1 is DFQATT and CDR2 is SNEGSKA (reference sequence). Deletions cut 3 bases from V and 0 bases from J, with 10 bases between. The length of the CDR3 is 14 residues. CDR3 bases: TGCAGTGCTAGTCTAGCCTTTAGCACAGATACGCAGTATTTT. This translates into CSASLAFSTDTQYF.

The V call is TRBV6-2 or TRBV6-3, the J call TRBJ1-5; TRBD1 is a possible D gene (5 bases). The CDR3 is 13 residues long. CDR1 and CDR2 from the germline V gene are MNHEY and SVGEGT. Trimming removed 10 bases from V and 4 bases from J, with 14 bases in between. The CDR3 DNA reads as TGTGCCACCGACCGGGACGGGAATCAGCCCCAGCATTTT. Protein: CATDRDGNQPQHF.

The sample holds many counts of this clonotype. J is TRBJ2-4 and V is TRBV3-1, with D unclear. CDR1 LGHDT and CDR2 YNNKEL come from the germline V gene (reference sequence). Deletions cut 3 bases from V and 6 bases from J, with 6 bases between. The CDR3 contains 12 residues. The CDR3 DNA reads TGTGCCAGCAGCCAGGTGGGAAACATTCAGTACTTC. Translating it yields CASSQVGNIQYF.

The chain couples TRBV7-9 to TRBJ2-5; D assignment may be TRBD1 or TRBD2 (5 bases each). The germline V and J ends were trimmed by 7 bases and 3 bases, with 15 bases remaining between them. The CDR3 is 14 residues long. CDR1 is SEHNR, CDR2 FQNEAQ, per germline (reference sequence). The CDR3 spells CASTPRGEEETQYF. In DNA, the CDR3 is TGTGCCAGCACCCCAAGGGGAGAGGAAGAGACCCAGTACTTC.

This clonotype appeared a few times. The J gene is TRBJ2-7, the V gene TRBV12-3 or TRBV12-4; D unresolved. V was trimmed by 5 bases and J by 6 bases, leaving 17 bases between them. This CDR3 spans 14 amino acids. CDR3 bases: TGTGCCAGCAGTACCCACCGGCCCGGTGGCGAGCAGTACTTC. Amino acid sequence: CASSTHRPGGEQYF.

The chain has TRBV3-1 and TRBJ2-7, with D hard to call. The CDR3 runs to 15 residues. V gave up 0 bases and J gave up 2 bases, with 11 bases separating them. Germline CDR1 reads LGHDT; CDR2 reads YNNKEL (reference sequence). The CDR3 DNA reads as TGTGCCAGCAGCCAAGAGGAGAGGAAGCCCTACGAGCAGTACTTC. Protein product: CASSQEERKPYEQYF.

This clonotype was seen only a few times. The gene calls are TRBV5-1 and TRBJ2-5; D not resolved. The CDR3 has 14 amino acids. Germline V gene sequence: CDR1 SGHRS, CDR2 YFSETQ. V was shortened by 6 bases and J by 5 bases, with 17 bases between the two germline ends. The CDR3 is CASNRATYGETQYF. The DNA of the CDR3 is TGCGCCAGCAATCGGGCGACCTATGGGGAGACCCAGTACTTC. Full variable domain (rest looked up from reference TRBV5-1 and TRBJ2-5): KAGVTQTPRYLIKTRGQQVTLSCSPISGHRSVSWYQQTPGQGLQFLFEYFSETQRNKGNFPGRFSGRQFSNSRSEMNVSTLELGDSALYLCASNRATYGETQYFGPGTRLLVL.

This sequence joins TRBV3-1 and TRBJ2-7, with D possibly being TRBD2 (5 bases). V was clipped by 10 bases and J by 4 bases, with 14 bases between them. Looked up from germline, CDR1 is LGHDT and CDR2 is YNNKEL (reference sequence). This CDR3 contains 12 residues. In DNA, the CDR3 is TGTGCCACCTCGGACTTCCAATACGAGCAGTACTTC. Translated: CATSDFQYEQYF.

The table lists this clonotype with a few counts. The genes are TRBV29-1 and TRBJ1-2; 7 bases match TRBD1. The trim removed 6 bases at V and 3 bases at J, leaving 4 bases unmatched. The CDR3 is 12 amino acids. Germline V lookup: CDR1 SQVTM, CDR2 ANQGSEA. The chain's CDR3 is CSVVQGYYGYTF. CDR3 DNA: TGCAGCGTAGTACAGGGGTACTATGGCTACACCTTC. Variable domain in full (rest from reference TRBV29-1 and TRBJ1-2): SAVISQKPSRDICQRGTSLTIQCQVDSQVTMMFWYRQQPGQSLTLIATANQGSEATYESGFVIDKFPISRPNLTFSTLTVSNMSPEDSSIYLCSVVQGYYGYTFGSGTRLTVV.

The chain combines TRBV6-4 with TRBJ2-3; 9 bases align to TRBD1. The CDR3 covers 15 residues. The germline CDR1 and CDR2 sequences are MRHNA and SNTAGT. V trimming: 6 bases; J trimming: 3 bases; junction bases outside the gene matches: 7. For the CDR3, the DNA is TGTGCCAGCAGCGAAACAGGGGGCGCGACAGATACGCAGTATTTT. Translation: CASSETGGATDTQYF.

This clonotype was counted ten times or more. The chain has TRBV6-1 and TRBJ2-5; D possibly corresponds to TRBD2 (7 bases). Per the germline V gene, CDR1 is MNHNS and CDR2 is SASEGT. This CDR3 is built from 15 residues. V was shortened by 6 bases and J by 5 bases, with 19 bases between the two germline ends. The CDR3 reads CASSRGATRRETQYF. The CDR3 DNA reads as TGTGCCAGCAGCCGGGGGGCCACGAGGAGGGAGACCCAGTACTTC.

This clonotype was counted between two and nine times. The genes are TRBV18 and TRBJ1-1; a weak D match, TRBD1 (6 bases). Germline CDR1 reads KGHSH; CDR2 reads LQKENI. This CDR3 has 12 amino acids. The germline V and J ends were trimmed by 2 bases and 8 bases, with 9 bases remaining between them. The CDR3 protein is CASSPSDREAFF. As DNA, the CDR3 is TGTGCCAGCTCACCATCCGACAGGGAAGCTTTCTTT.

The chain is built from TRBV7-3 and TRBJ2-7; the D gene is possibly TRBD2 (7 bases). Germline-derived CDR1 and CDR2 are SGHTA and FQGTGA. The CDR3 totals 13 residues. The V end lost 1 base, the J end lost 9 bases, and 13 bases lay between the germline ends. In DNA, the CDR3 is TGTGCCAGCAGCTTAATTTGGGGGGGCGTGCAGTACTTC. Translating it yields CASSLIWGGVQYF.

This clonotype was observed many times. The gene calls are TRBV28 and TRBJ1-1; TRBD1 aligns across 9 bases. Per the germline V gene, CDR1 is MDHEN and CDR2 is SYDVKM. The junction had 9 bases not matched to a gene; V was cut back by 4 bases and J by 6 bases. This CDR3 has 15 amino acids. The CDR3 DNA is TGTGCCAGCAGTTCGCAGACAGGGGGAAACGCTGAAGCTTTCTTT. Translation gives CASSSQTGGNAEAFF.

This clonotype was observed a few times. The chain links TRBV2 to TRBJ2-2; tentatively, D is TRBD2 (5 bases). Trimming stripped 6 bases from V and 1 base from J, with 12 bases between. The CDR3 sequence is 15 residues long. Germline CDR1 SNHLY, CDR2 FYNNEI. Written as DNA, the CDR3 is TGTGCCAGCAGCCCCGGAAGCGGGAACACCGGGGAGCTGTTTTTT. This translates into CASSPGSGNTGELFF.